This T cell receptor beta chain was sequenced for a study of CD4+ T cells in melanoma (dated by TCRdb to 2022 to 2024). General notes on the study: Neoantigen-specific CD4+ T cells in human melanoma were investigated in the study. Study-wide findings and limitations: The report described a correlation between neoantigen-specific CD4+ T cells and the function of CD8+ T cells, macrophages and B cells. Neoantigen-specific CD4+ T cells in melanoma were reported to show diverse differentiation states.

Donors were patients with melanoma. The library was prepared using the immunoSEQ multiplex PCR assay. TCRdb took this table from immuneACCESS and kept in-frame rearrangements with V and J called. Such tables lack part of the clones; where checked against another copy, unresolved V genes explain under half of the gap, and the rest is unexplained. This sample is represented by some 110,000 clones; about 90% of them were singletons. The ten top clones hold less than 4% of the sample. CDR1 SGHTA and CDR2 FQGTGA were looked up in the germline V gene. V and J are trimmed by 6 bases and 4 bases, and the gene matches miss 4 bases of the junction. From the cysteine up to the phenylalanine, the CDR3 has a length of 14 residues. The sequence is cut down to CDR3 DNA, 42 bases in frame from base 1. About this clone: Its antigen has not been determined. Base qualities are missing; no much larger clone stands one base away.

The chain is encoded by TRBV7-3 joined to TRBJ2-2, and 8 bases in between align with TRBD1. This receptor was identified in a human donor with melanoma. Sequenced sample: peripheral blood. The sequenced DNA is TGTGCCAGCAGAAGTGGGACAGGCACCGGGGAGCTGTTTTTT. Its protein is CASRSGTGTGELFF.